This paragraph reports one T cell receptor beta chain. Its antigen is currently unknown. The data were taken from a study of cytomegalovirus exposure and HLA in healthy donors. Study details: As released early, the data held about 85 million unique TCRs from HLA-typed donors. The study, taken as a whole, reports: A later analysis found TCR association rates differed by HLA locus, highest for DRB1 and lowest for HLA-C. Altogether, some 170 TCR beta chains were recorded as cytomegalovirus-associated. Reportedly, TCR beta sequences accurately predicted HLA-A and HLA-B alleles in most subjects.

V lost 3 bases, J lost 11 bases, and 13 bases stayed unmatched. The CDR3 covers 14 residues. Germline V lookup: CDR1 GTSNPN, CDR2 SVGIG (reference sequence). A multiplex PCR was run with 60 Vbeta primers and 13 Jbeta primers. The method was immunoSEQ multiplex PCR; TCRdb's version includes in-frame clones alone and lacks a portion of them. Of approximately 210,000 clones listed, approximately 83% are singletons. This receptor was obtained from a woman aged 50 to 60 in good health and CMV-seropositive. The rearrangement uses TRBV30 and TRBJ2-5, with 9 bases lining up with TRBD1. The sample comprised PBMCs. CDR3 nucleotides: TGTGCCTGGAGCCCGGACAGGGGTGCGTGGGAGCAGTACTTC. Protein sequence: CAWSPDRGAWEQYF.